The 10 T cell receptor beta chains below come from one sample, sequenced in a study of T-cell reconstitution after alpha-beta-depleted transplantation in children. The TCRbeta library incorporated unique molecular identifiers. TCRdb itself ran the PCR reads through MiXCR, one entry per CDR3 protein. The table records over 150,000 distinct CDR3 sequences, 6.6% of them present only once. Sequencing was performed on PBMCs, taken before TCRalphabeta/CD19-depleted stem cell transplant. These receptors were obtained from a boy aged 2 to 9 with acute lymphoblastic leukemia, due to receive a stem cell transplant.

This clonotype was counted between two and nine times. The chain recombines TRBV28 with TRBJ2-1, with D possibly being TRBD2 (6 bases). The CDR3 is 14 amino acids. V lost 10 bases to trimming and J lost 1 base, with 14 bases between them. CDR1 MDHEN and CDR2 SYDVKM come from the germline V gene. The chain's CDR3 is CATEGRTSYNEQFF. Written as DNA, the CDR3 is TGTGCCACTGAGGGGAGGACGTCCTACAATGAGCAGTTCTTC.

This clonotype was seen repeatedly, ten times or more. This chain joins TRBV4-2 and TRBJ2-7; 8 bases align to TRBD2. Germline lookup yields CDR1 LGHNA and CDR2 YNFKEQ. The CDR3 has 14 residues. The trim removed 1 base at V and 4 bases at J, leaving 3 bases unmatched. The DNA for the CDR3 is TGTGCCAGCAGCCAAGTCGGGAGGGGATACGAGCAGTACTTC. Its translation: CASSQVGRGYEQYF.

This clonotype was counted ten times or more. CDR3 sequence: CASSPSGGFYEQYF. The CDR3 bases are TGTGCCAGCAGCCCGAGCGGGGGGTTCTACGAGCAGTACTTC. The chain is built from TRBV7-2 and TRBJ2-7, with 9 bases lining up with TRBD2. V lost 5 bases, J lost 3 bases, and 5 bases stayed unmatched. CDR3 size: 14 residues. Looked up from germline, CDR1 is SGHTA and CDR2 is FQGNSA. Looking up the rest from reference TRBV7-2 and TRBJ2-7 gives the full variable domain: GAGVSQSPSNKVTEKGKDVELRCDPISGHTALYWYRQSLGQGLEFLIYFQGNSAPDKSGLPSDRFSAERTGGSVSTLTIQRTQQEDSAVYLCASSPSGGFYEQYFGPGTRLTVT.

The CDR3 here is CASSQWIADIQYF. The CDR3, as DNA: TGCGCCAGCAGCCAATGGATCGCGGACATTCAGTACTTC. J is TRBJ2-4 and V is TRBV4-3; D gene ambiguous. The CDR3 is made up of 13 amino acids. Trimming took off 2 bases at V and 8 bases at J, with 10 bases between the two ends. Looked up from germline, CDR1 is LGHNA and CDR2 is YSLEER.

This clonotype turned up a few times. V and J are TRBV14 and TRBJ1-5, with TRBD1 as a possible D gene (6 bases). The CDR3 runs to 16 residues. CDR1 SGHDN and CDR2 FVKESK come from the germline V gene. V was cut by 1 base and J by 4 bases, with 14 bases left in between. In DNA, the CDR3 is TGTGCCAGCAGCCAAGGTCCGGGGGCTAGGAATCAGCCCCAGCATTTT. It codes for CASSQGPGARNQPQHF.

The table lists this clonotype with a few counts. The chain carries TRBV3-1 and TRBJ1-2, with 9 bases matching TRBD1. CDR1 and CDR2 from the germline V gene are LGHDT and YNNKEL (reference sequence). The CDR3 extends over 15 amino acids. V lost 0 bases, J lost 7 bases, and 6 bases stayed unmatched. In nucleotides, the CDR3 is TGTGCCAGCAGCCAAGACCGAGGGACAGGGTCTGGCTACACCTTC. Protein sequence: CASSQDRGTGSGYTF.

This clonotype showed up just a few times. The gene calls are TRBV15 and TRBJ1-2, with D unresolved. V was shortened by 0 bases and J by 8 bases, with 7 bases between the two germline ends. This CDR3 region has 12 residues. Germline CDR1 and CDR2: LNHNV and YYDKDF (reference sequence). CDR3 bases: TGTGCCACCAGCAGAGATCGCCAAGGCTACACCTTC. Translation gives CATSRDRQGYTF.

This clonotype came up a few times. The chain couples TRBV5-1 to TRBJ1-2; 8 bases align to TRBD1. From germline, CDR1 is SGHRS and CDR2 YFSETQ. The CDR3 consists of 15 residues. The V gene end was trimmed by 3 bases and the J gene end by 0 bases; junction bases not matched to a gene: 4. The CDR3 loop reads CASSSPDRANYGYTF. The DNA of the CDR3 is TGCGCCAGCAGCTCCCCGGACAGGGCTAACTATGGCTACACCTTC.

This clonotype was seen a few times. V and J are TRBV20-1 and TRBJ2-5; 9 bases align to TRBD2. Germline loops: CDR1 DFQATT, CDR2 SNEGSKA (reference sequence). The V segment lost 3 bases and the J segment 6 bases; nucleotides outside the gene matches: 14. This CDR3 is 16 amino acids long. CDR3 region: CSAREPGLAKKKTQYF. The CDR3 DNA reads as TGCAGTGCTAGGGAACCGGGACTAGCAAAGAAAAAGACCCAGTACTTC.

This clonotype was detected ten times or more. V and J are TRBV5-6 and TRBJ2-2, with 8 bases aligning to TRBD1. Germline-derived CDR1 and CDR2 are SGHDT and YYEEEE. CDR3 length: 16 residues. V trimming: 4 bases; J trimming: 4 bases; junction bases outside the gene matches: 9. CDR3 sequence (DNA): TGTGCCAGCAGCCTAACGGACAGGGCCTTCACCGGGGAGCTGTTTTTT. Protein sequence: CASSLTDRAFTGELFF.